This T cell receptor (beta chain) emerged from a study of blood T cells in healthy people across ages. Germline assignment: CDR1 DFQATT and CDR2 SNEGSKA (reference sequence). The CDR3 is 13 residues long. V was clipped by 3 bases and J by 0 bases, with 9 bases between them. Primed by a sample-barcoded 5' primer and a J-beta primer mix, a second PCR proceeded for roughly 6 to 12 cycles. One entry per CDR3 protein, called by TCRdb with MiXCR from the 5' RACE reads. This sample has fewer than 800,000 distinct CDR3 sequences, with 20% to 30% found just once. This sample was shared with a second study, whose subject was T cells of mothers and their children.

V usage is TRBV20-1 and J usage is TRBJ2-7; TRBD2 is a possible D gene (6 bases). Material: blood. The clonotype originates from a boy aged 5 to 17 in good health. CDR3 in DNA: TGCAGTGCTAGCGGGGGAATCTCCTACGAGCAGTACTTC. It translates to CSASGGISYEQYF.